These 21 T cell receptor beta chains were sequenced from one sample in a study of T cells in Graves' hyperthyroidism and ophthalmopathy. Amplification targeted TCR beta CDR3 regions from RNA transcripts. In the first-round RT-PCR of the TCR CDR3, the HTBI primer set was used. TCRdb re-called the multiplex PCR reads with MiXCR, one entry per CDR3 protein. Among 500,000 to 600,000 distinct CDR3 sequences, about 20% were seen once, and the ten largest hold over 45%. The sequenced sample consisted of blood. Receptor source: a man between 40 and 49 years old with Graves' ophthalmopathy.

This clonotype appeared many times. The V and J genes are TRBV28 and TRBJ2-7; D is unclear. Deletions cut 4 bases from V and 3 bases from J, with 13 bases between. This CDR3 has 14 residues. Germline V CDR1 and CDR2: MDHEN, SYDVKM. The CDR3 loop is CASSYENPFYEQYF. CDR3 DNA: TGTGCCAGCAGTTACGAGAATCCTTTCTACGAGCAGTACTTC.

This chain joins TRBV27 and TRBJ2-2; a possible D gene is TRBD1 (6 bases). Germline-derived CDR1 and CDR2 are MNHEY and SMNVEV (reference sequence). With 6 bases removed from V and 3 bases from J, the gap between germline ends came to 14 bases. The CDR3 has 15 amino acids. CDR3 coding DNA: TGTGCCAGCAGCCGGGACACCATATACACCGGGGAGCTGTTTTTT. Encoded protein: CASSRDTIYTGELFF.

The V call is TRBV29-1, the J call TRBJ1-5; 7 nucleotides agree with TRBD1. There are 13 residues in the CDR3. V lost 6 bases to trimming and J lost 3 bases; unmatched junction nucleotides: 5. Looked up from germline, CDR1 is SQVTM and CDR2 is ANQGSEA. CDR3 region: CSVGDSFNQPQHF. CDR3 bases: TGCAGCGTCGGGGACAGCTTCAATCAGCCCCAGCATTTT. The entire variable domain, with the rest obtained from reference TRBV29-1 and TRBJ1-5, is as follows: SAVISQKPSRDICQRGTSLTIQCQVDSQVTMMFWYRQQPGQSLTLIATANQGSEATYESGFVIDKFPISRPNLTFSTLTVSNMSPEDSSIYLCSVGDSFNQPQHFGDGTRLSIL.

This clonotype has at least ten counts. The chain has TRBV5-8 and TRBJ2-1; 9 bases align to TRBD2. Losses at the gene ends were 3 bases for V and 6 bases for J; bases not matched to a gene: 7. The CDR3 totals 15 residues. CDR1 and CDR2 from the germline V gene are SGHTS and YDEGEE. The CDR3 loop is CASSYGTSRRNEQFF. The DNA of the CDR3 is TGTGCCAGCAGCTACGGGACTAGCCGGCGCAATGAGCAGTTCTTC.

This clonotype is a singleton in its sample. A read error may explain this, as a much larger clone is one base away. The J gene is TRBJ2-1, the V gene TRBV12-3 or TRBV12-4, with D unclear. Trimming stripped 8 bases from V and 2 bases from J, with 19 bases between. The CDR3 runs 16 residues. CDR3 residues: CASGLQSRATYNEQFF. The CDR3, as DNA: TGTGCCAGCGGCCTCCAATCTAGGGCGACCTACAATGAGCAGTTCTTC.

In its sample, this clonotype was seen many times. The gene calls are TRBV27 and TRBJ2-2; 7 bases map to TRBD2. CDR3 size: 14 residues. The V gene end was trimmed by 7 bases and the J gene end by 7 bases; junction bases not matched to a gene: 9. Germline values: CDR1 MNHEY, CDR2 SMNVEV (reference sequence). In DNA form, the CDR3 reads TGTGCCAGCAACGGGGAGGGGTCCATCGGGGAGCTGTTTTTT. This encodes CASNGEGSIGELFF.

The chain recombines TRBV7-2 with TRBJ1-6; D is unresolved. The CDR3 totals 13 residues. In germline, CDR1 is SGHTA, CDR2 FQGNSA. V was shortened by 1 base and J by 10 bases, with 8 bases between the two germline ends. Written as DNA, the CDR3 is TGTGCCAGCAGCTTAGGGGGTACCTCACCCCTCCACTTT. Translated: CASSLGGTSPLHF.

This clonotype was found many times. This chain uses TRBV6-1 with TRBJ2-1, with a possible D match to TRBD2 (6 bases). CDR3 length equals 14 residues. Germline CDR1 reads MNHNS; CDR2 reads SASEGT. V was clipped by 6 bases and J by 2 bases, with 11 bases between them. CDR3 loop: CASRRDLTYNEQFF. The CDR3 DNA sequence: TGTGCCAGCAGGAGGGACTTAACCTACAATGAGCAGTTCTTC.

The J gene is TRBJ2-2, the V gene TRBV30; no reliable D call. The V gene lost 7 bases and the J gene lost 5 bases, with 20 bases spanning the gap. This CDR3 comprises 15 residues. The germline V gene has CDR1 GTSNPN and CDR2 SVGIG (reference sequence). The DNA of the CDR3 is TGTGCCTCCGCCGTGCCCTGGGTAGGAACCGGGGAGCTGTTTTTT. Residues: CASAVPWVGTGELFF. Variable domain in full (rest from reference TRBV30 and TRBJ2-2): SQTIHQWPATLVQPVGSPLSLECTVEGTSNPNLYWYRQAAGRGLQLLFYSVGIGQISSEVPQNLSASRPQDRQFILSSKKLLLSDSGFYLCASAVPWVGTGELFFGEGSRLTVL.

V usage is TRBV30 and J usage is TRBJ1-5; no reliable D call. The V end was cut by 0 bases, the J end by 1 base, with 7 bases between. The CDR3 spans 14 residues. Germline V CDR1 and CDR2: GTSNPN, SVGIG (reference sequence). In nucleotides, the CDR3 is TGTGCCTGGAGTGTAGCGGGAAGCAATCAGCCCCAGCATTTT. Encoded protein: CAWSVAGSNQPQHF.

A word on this clonotype: A read error may explain this, as a much larger clone is one base away. This chain links TRBV11-2 with TRBJ1-2; 7 bases line up with TRBD1. Germline CDR1 SGHAT, CDR2 FQNNGV. The junction had 13 bases not matched to a gene; V was cut back by 6 bases and J by 3 bases. CDR3 length equals 16 residues. The CDR3 DNA follows: TGTGCCAGCAGGACACTTCGGACAGGTGGAGACTATGGCTACACCTTC. The encoded protein is CASRTLRTGGDYGYTF. Complete variable domain (other parts from reference TRBV11-2 and TRBJ1-2): EAGVAQSPRYKIIEKRQSVAFWCNPISGHATLYWYQQILGQGPKLLIQFQNNGVVDDSQLPKDRFSAERLKGVDSTLKIQPAKLEDSAVYLCASRTLRTGGDYGYTFGSGTRLTVV.

The gene calls are TRBV20-1 and TRBJ1-1, with D possibly being TRBD1 (5 bases). The germline gives CDR1 DFQATT, CDR2 SNEGSKA (reference sequence). The V end was cut by 6 bases, the J end by 3 bases, with 20 bases between. CDR3 size: 15 residues. CDR3 region: CSAPIRTGGDTEAFF. The CDR3 coding sequence is TGCAGTGCCCCAATAAGGACGGGGGGAGACACTGAAGCTTTCTTT.

V and J are TRBV28 and TRBJ1-5; D is unresolved. There are 14 residues in the CDR3. V was clipped by 7 bases and J by 3 bases, with 13 bases between them. Germline V gene lookup returns CDR1 MDHEN and CDR2 SYDVKM. DNA of the CDR3: TGTGCCAGCATCGAAAGGAGGTACAATCAGCCCCAGCATTTT. Translation gives CASIERRYNQPQHF. Based on the CDR3 plus reference TRBV28 and TRBJ1-5, the full variable domain is DVKVTQSSRYLVKRTGEKVFLECVQDMDHENMFWYRQDPGLGLRLIYFSYDVKMKEKGDIPEGYSVSREKKERFSLILESASTNQTSMYLCASIERRYNQPQHFGDGTRLSIL.

The rearrangement uses TRBV19 and TRBJ1-1; D not resolved. Deletions cut 3 bases from V and 3 bases from J, with 11 bases between. The CDR3 is 14 amino acids. CDR1 and CDR2 (germline): LNHDA, SQIVND (reference sequence). The CDR3 is CASSMGHWDTEAFF. DNA for the CDR3: TGTGCCAGTAGTATGGGTCATTGGGACACTGAAGCTTTCTTT.

This clonotype was found a few times. The chain recombines TRBV6-1 with TRBJ2-4; a possible D gene is TRBD2 (5 bases). Germline V lookup: CDR1 MNHNS, CDR2 SASEGT. This CDR3 is built from 14 residues. Trimming removed 7 bases from V and 7 bases from J, with 17 bases in between. In nucleotides, the CDR3 is TGTGCCAGCACCTCAGGCGGGCTGGGGAACATTCAGTACTTC. Residues: CASTSGGLGNIQYF.

The rearrangement uses TRBV7-9 and TRBJ1-4; the D gene is possibly TRBD1 (5 bases). CDR3 size: 12 residues. The V and J ends lost 3 bases and 11 bases respectively, with 10 bases between them. Germline CDR1 and CDR2: SEHNR and FQNEAQ (reference sequence). The CDR3, as DNA: TGTGCCAGCAGCTTGGCGGCAGGGAAACTGTTTTTT. Encoded protein: CASSLAAGKLFF.

This sequence joins TRBV18 and TRBJ2-7; D unresolved. This CDR3 region has 14 residues. The ends were cut back, 1 base at V and 7 bases at J, with 14 bases in the middle. CDR1 and CDR2 (germline): KGHSH, LQKENI. The CDR3 loop is CASSPQVRTWEQYF. The CDR3 nucleotides are TGTGCCAGCTCACCACAGGTGAGGACGTGGGAGCAGTACTTC.

V is TRBV4-1 and J is TRBJ2-1, with D perhaps TRBD2 (6 bases). Germline loops: CDR1 MGHRA, CDR2 YSYEKL. The CDR3 has 14 amino acids. V was shortened by 3 bases and J by 8 bases, with 14 bases between the two germline ends. For the CDR3, the DNA is TGCGCCAGCAGCCACTTGGCGGGGTCCGATGAGCAGTTCTTC. Protein sequence: CASSHLAGSDEQFF.

This clonotype was counted ten times or more. This sequence joins TRBV20-1 and TRBJ2-5, with D tentatively TRBD1 (6 bases). Trimming stripped 6 bases from V and 1 base from J, with 15 bases between. The length of the CDR3 is 14 residues. Germline V CDR1 and CDR2: DFQATT, SNEGSKA (reference sequence). The CDR3 is CSARNPRGQETQYF. The DNA of the CDR3 is TGCAGTGCCAGGAACCCCAGGGGCCAAGAGACCCAGTACTTC.

This clonotype was counted only a few times. V usage is TRBV27 and J usage is TRBJ2-1; 9 positions match TRBD2. Per germline, CDR1 MNHEY and CDR2 SMNVEV (reference sequence). The CDR3 spans 16 residues. The V segment lost 5 bases and the J segment 2 bases; nucleotides outside the gene matches: 7. The CDR3 loop is CASSGKRGATYNEQFF. The CDR3, as DNA: TGTGCCAGCAGTGGGAAGCGGGGGGCAACCTACAATGAGCAGTTCTTC.

About this clonotype: A junction end diverges from the germline sequence, so it may reflect a read error. The chain combines TRBV7-9 with TRBJ2-3, with D possibly being TRBD2 (6 bases). The CDR3 length is 13 residues. Germline V gives CDR1 SEHNR, CDR2 FQNEAQ (reference sequence). The chain's CDR3 is CIAAPLDTDTQYF. The CDR3 DNA reads TGCATAGCGGCGCCCCTTGACACAGATACGCAGTATTTT.